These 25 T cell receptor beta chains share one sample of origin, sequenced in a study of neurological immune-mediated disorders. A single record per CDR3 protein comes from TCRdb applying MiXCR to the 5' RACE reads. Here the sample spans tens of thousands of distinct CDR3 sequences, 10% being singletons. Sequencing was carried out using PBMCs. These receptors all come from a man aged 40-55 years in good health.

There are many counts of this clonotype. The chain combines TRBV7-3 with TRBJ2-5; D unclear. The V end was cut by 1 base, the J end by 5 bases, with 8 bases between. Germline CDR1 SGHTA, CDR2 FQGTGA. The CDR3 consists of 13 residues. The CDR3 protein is CASSLRRLETQYF. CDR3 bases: TGTGCCAGCAGCTTAAGGCGGCTGGAGACCCAGTACTTC. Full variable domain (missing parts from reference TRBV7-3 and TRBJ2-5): GAGVSQTPSNKVTEKGKYVELRCDPISGHTALYWYRQSLGQGPEFLIYFQGTGAADDSGLPNDRFFAVRPEGSVSTLKIQRTERGDSAVYLCASSLRRLETQYFGPGTRLLVL.

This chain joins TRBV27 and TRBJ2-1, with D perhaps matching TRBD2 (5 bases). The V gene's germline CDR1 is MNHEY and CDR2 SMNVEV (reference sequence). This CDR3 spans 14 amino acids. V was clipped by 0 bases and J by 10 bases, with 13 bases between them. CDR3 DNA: TGTGCCAGCAGTTTATCGGGGAGAGGCTACGAGCAGTTCTTC. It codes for CASSLSGRGYEQFF.

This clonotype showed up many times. The CDR3 reads CASRSTELWTNEKLFF. CDR3 coding DNA: TGTGCCAGCAGATCGACAGAACTCTGGACTAATGAAAAACTGTTTTTT. This chain uses TRBV7-2 with TRBJ1-4, with TRBD1 as a possible D gene (5 bases). Germline CDR1 and CDR2: SGHTA and FQGNSA. CDR3 size: 16 residues. The V end lost 6 bases, the J end lost 2 bases, and 16 bases lay between the germline ends.

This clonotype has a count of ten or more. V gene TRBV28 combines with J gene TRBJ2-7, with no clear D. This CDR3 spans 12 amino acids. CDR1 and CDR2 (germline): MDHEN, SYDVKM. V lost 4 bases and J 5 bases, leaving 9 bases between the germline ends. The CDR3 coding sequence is TGTGCCAGCAGTTCCCTGTTGAACGAGCAGTACTTC. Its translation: CASSSLLNEQYF.

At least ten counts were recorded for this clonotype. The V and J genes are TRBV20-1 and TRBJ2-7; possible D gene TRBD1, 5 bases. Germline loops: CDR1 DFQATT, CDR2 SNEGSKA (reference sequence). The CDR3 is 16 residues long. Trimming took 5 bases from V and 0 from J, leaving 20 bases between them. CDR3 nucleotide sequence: TGCAGTGCTCCTACTTTTGGGGCGCGAAGCTCCTACGAGCAGTACTTC. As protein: CSAPTFGARSSYEQYF.

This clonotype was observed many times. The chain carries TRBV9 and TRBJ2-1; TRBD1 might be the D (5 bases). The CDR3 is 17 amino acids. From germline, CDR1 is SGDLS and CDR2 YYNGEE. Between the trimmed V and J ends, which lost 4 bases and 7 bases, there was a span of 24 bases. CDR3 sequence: CASSHSLSGSNTNEQFF. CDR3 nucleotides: TGTGCCAGCAGCCATTCTCTTTCAGGGTCGAACACGAATGAGCAGTTCTTC.

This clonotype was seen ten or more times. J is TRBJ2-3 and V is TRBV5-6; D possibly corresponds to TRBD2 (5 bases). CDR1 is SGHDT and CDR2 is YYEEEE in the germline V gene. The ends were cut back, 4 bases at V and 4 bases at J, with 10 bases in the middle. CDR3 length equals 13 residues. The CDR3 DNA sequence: TGTGCCAGCAGCCCGGAGGTCTCAGATACGCAGTATTTT. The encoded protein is CASSPEVSDTQYF.

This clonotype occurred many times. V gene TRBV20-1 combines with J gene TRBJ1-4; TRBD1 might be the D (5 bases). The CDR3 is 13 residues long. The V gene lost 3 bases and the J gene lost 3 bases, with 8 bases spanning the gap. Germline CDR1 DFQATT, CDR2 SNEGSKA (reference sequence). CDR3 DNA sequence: TGCAGTGCTAGGGGGCCGGCTAATGAAAAACTGTTTTTT. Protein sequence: CSARGPANEKLFF.

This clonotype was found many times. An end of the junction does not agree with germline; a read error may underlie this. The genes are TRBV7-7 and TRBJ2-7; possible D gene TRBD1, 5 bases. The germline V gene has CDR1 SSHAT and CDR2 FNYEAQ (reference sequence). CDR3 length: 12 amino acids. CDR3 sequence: CASRSQGYEQYF. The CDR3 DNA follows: TGTGCTAGCAGGTCTCAGGGCTACGAGCAGTACTTC.

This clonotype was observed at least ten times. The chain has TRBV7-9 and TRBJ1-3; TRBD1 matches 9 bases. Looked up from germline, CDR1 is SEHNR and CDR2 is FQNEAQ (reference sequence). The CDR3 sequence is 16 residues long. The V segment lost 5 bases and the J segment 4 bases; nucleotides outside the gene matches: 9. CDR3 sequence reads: CASSTQTGGSGNTIYF. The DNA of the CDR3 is TGTGCCAGCAGCACACAGACAGGGGGTTCCGGAAACACCATATATTTT.

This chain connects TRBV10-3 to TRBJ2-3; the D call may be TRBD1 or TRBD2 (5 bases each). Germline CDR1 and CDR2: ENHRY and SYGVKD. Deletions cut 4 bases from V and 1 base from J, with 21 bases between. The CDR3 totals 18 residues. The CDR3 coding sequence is TGTGCCATCAGTGGGGGACCAACGAACCTTTTGGGCACAGATACGCAGTATTTT. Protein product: CAISGGPTNLLGTDTQYF.

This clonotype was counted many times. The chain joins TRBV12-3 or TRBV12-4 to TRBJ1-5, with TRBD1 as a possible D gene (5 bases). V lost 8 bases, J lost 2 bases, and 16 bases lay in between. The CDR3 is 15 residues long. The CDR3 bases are TGTGCCAGCGGCCCCTCGGGGGTTGGCAATCAGCCCCAGCATTTT. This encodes CASGPSGVGNQPQHF.

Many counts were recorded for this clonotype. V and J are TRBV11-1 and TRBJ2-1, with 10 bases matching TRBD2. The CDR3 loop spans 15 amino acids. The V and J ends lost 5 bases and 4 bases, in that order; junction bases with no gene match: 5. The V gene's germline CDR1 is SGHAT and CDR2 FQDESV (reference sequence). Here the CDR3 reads CASSPLAGAYNEQFF. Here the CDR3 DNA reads TGTGCCAGCAGCCCGCTAGCGGGGGCGTACAATGAGCAGTTCTTC.

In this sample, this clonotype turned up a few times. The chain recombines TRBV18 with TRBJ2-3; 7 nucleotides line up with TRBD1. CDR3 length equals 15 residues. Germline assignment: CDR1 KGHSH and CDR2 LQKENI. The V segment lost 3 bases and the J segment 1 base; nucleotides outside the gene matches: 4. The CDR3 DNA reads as TGTGCCAGCTCACCCGAGGGGGCTGGCACAGATACGCAGTATTTT. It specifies CASSPEGAGTDTQYF. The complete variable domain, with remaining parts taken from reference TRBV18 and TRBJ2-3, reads NAGVMQNPRHLVRRRGQEARLRCSPMKGHSHVYWYRQLPEEGLKFMVYLQKENIIDESGMPKERFSAEFPKEGPSILRIQQVVRGDSAAYFCASSPEGAGTDTQYFGPGTRLTVL.

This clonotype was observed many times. This CDR3 reads CASSYDQDRDRVEPTEAFF. CDR3 nucleotides: TGTGCCAGCAGCTACGACCAGGACCGGGACAGGGTCGAACCGACTGAAGCTTTCTTT. V gene TRBV14 combines with J gene TRBJ1-1; 9 bases map to TRBD1. Germline V gene sequence: CDR1 SGHDN, CDR2 FVKESK. The junction had 21 bases not matched to a gene; V was cut back by 5 bases and J by 5 bases. CDR3 size: 19 residues.

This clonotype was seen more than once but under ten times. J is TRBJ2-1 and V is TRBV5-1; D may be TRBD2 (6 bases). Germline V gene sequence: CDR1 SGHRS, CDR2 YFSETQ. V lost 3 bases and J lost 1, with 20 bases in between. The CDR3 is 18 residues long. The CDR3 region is CASSSYRDSPGSYNEQFF. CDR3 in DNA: TGCGCCAGCAGCTCGTACCGGGACTCCCCCGGGTCCTACAATGAGCAGTTCTTC. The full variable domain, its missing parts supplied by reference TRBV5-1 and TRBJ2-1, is KAGVTQTPRYLIKTRGQQVTLSCSPISGHRSVSWYQQTPGQGLQFLFEYFSETQRNKGNFPGRFSGRQFSNSRSEMNVSTLELGDSALYLCASSSYRDSPGSYNEQFFGPGTRLTVL.

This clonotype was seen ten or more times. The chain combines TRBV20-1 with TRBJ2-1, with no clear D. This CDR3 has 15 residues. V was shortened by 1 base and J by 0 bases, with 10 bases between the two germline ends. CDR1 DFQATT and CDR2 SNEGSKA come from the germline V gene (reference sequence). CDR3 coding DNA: TGCAGTGCTAGAGGCTCCCTGGTCTCCTACAATGAGCAGTTCTTC. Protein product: CSARGSLVSYNEQFF.

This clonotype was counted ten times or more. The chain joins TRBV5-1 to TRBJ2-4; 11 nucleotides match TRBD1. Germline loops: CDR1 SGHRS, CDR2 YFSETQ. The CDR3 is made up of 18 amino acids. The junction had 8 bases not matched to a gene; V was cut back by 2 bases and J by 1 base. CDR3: CASSFAGQGAAAKNIQYF. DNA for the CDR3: TGCGCCAGCAGCTTCGCCGGACAGGGGGCGGCGGCCAAAAACATTCAGTACTTC. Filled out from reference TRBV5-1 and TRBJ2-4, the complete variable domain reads KAGVTQTPRYLIKTRGQQVTLSCSPISGHRSVSWYQQTPGQGLQFLFEYFSETQRNKGNFPGRFSGRQFSNSRSEMNVSTLELGDSALYLCASSFAGQGAAAKNIQYFGAGTRLSVL.

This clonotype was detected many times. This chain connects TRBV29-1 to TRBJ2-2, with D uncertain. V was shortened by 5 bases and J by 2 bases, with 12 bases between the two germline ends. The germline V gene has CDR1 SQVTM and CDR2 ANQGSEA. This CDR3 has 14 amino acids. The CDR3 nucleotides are TGCAGCGTTTCCGAATTACACAACACCGGGGAGCTGTTTTTT. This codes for CSVSELHNTGELFF.

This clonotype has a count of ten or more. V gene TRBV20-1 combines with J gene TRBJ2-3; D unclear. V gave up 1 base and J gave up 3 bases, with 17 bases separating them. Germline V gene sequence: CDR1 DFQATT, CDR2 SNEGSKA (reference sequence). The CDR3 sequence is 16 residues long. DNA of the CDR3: TGCAGTGCTAGAGGGCTTGTGGGGTTGGAAACAGATACGCAGTATTTT. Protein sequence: CSARGLVGLETDTQYF.

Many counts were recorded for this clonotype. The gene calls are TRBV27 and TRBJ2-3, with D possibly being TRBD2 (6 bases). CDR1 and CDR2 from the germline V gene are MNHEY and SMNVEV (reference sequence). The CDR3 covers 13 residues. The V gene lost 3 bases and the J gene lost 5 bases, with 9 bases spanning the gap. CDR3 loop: CASSFIGGDTQYF. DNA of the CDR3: TGTGCCAGCAGTTTTATCGGGGGAGATACGCAGTATTTT.

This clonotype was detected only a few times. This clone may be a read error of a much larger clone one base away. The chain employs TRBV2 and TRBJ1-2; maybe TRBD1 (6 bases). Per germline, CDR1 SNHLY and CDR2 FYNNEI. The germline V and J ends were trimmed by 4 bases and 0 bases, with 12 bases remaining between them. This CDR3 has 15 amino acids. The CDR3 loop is CASSVAQGTNYGYTF. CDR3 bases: TGTGCCAGCAGTGTCGCGCAGGGGACTAACTATGGCTACACCTTC.

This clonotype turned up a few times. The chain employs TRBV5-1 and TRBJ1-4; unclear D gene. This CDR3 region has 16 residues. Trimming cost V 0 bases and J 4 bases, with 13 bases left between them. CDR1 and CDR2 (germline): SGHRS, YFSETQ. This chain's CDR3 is CASSLAKEERNEKLFF. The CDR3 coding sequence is TGCGCCAGCAGCTTGGCCAAAGAGGAACGTAATGAAAAACTGTTTTTT.

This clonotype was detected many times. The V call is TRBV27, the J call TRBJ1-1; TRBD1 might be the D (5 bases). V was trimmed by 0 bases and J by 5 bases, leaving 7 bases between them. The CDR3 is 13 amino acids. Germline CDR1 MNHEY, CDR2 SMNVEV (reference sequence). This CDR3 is CASSLSGGTEAFF. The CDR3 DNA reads TGTGCCAGCAGTTTATCCGGGGGAACTGAAGCTTTCTTT.

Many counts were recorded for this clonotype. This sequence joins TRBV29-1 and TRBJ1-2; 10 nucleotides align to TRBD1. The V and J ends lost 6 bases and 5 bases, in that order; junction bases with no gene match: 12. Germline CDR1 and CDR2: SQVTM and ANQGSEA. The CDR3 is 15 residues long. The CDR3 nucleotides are TGCAGCGTCCAACTCTCGGACAGGGGGGGTTATGGCTACACCTTC. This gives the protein CSVQLSDRGGYGYTF. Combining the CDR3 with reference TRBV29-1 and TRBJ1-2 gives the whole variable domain SAVISQKPSRDICQRGTSLTIQCQVDSQVTMMFWYRQQPGQSLTLIATANQGSEATYESGFVIDKFPISRPNLTFSTLTVSNMSPEDSSIYLCSVQLSDRGGYGYTFGSGTRLTVV.